This TCR beta chain emerged from a study of cytomegalovirus exposure and HLA in healthy donors. Germline-derived CDR1 and CDR2 are SGDLS and YYNGEE. CDR3 length: 16 residues. The ends were cut back, 4 bases at V and 0 bases at J, with 13 bases in the middle. PCR was performed using 60 Vbeta and 13 Jbeta primers. TCRdb's table, derived via immunoSEQ multiplex PCR, lists solely in-frame clones and lacks some. The data contain 200,000 to 250,000 clones, around 80% of them singletons. Specimen: PBMCs. The V call is TRBV9, the J call TRBJ2-2; D perhaps matches TRBD1 (6 bases). The receptor's source is a boy aged 2 to 10 in good health and CMV-seronegative. The CDR3, as DNA: TGTGCCAGCAGCTCAGGGACACCCCCGAACACCGGGGAGCTGTTTTTT. Protein sequence: CASSSGTPPNTGELFF.